This T cell receptor (beta chain) was captured by sequencing in a study of beta chain features in type 1 diabetes. Study context: Examination spanned 90 million to 140 million sorted cells from all samples.

The sequenced template was cDNA made from the entire isolated RNA. Sequencing used immunoSEQ multiplex PCR; TCRdb keeps in-frame clones, though not all of them. The table records a few hundred thousand clones, around 9.6% of them present only once. Study-wide points: For patients, the naive, central memory and Treg TCRB repertoires appeared more alike than for healthy donors. When Type 1 diabetes patients were examined, their TCRB CDR3s proved moderately but significantly shorter in all four CD4+ subsets.

Stem cell-like memory, regulatory, central memory and naive CD4+ cells were sorted via CD45RO/CCR7/CD25/CD127/CD95/CD27. This clone was counted a few times. The target antigen is unknown. Germline CDR1 and CDR2: MNHNS and SASEGT. V was clipped by 6 bases and J by 3 bases, with 16 bases between them. CDR3 size: 15 residues. The sequence was collected from a man aged 25 to 45 with type 1 diabetes. This chain joins TRBV6-1 and TRBJ2-3, with D tentatively TRBD2 (6 bases). The source material was central memory CD4+ T cells from blood. CDR3 DNA: TGTGCCAGCAGCCCTGGGTGGGGGAGGACAGATACGCAGTATTTT. It encodes CASSPGWGRTDTQYF.